The sequence of this T cell receptor beta chain was determined in a study of blood T cell repertoires in COVID-19. Turning to the study itself: COVID-19 samples, acute and convalescent, were from the United States, Italy and Spain. The analysed material was cDNA or gDNA that came from T cells, B-cell-depleted T cells, or PBMCs.

The V gene end was trimmed by 3 bases and the J gene end by 11 bases; junction bases not matched to a gene: 10. This CDR3 region has 15 residues. Per the germline V gene, CDR1 is MNHEY and CDR2 is SVGEGT. Per the study methods: Estimates of nucleated cell counts were drawn from the amplification of reference gene primers. Method: immunoSEQ multiplex PCR; TCRdb's copy keeps in-frame clones and lacks some. That table gives V, J and clone size, and the DNA gave D and trimming. The table shows 390,000 or so clones, with roughly 90% occurring only once. Seattle patient enrollment occurred during active infection, with longitudinal follow-up thereafter.

The sample taken for sequencing was peripheral blood. This TCR derives from a woman in her 30s with COVID-19, enrolled during active disease. This rearrangement joins TRBV6-2 or TRBV6-3 to TRBJ2-6, with 7 nucleotides matching TRBD1. CDR3 in DNA: TGTGCCAGCAGTTATCTCTTAGACAGGGCGTACGTCCTGACTTTC. As protein: CASSYLLDRAYVLTF.